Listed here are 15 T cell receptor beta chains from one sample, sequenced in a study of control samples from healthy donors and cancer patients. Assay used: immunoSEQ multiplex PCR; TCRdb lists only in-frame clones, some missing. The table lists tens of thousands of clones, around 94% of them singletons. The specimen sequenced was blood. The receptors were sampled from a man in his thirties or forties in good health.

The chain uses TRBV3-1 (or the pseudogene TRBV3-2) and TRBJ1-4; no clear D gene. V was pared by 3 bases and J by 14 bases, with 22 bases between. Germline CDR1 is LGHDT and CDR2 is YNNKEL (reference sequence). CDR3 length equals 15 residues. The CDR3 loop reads CASSHSLTPLLRLFF. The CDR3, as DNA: TGTGCCAGCAGCCATTCTCTTACCCCTCTGTTGAGGCTGTTTTTT.

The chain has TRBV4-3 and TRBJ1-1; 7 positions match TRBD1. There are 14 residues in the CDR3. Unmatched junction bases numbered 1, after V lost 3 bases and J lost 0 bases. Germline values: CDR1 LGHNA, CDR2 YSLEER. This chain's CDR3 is CASSQDRLNTEAFF. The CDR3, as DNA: TGCGCCAGCAGCCAGGACAGGCTGAACACTGAAGCTTTCTTT.

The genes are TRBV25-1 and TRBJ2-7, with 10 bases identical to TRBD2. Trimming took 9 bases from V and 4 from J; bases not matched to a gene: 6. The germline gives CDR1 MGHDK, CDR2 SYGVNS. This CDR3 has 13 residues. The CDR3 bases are TGTGCCAGTGGTGGACTAGCGGATTACGAGCAGTACTTC. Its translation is CASGGLADYEQYF.

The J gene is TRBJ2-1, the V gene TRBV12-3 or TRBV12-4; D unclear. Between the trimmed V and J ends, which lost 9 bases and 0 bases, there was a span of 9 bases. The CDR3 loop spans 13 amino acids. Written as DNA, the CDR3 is TGTGCCAGTTCGTCAAGCTCCTACAATGAGCAGTTCTTC. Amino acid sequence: CASSSSSYNEQFF.

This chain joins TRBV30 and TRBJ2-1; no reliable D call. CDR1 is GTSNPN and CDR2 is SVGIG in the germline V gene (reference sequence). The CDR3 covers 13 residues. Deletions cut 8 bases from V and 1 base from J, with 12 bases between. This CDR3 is CAALDGSYNEQFF. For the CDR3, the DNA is TGTGCCGCCCTTGACGGTTCCTACAATGAGCAGTTCTTC.

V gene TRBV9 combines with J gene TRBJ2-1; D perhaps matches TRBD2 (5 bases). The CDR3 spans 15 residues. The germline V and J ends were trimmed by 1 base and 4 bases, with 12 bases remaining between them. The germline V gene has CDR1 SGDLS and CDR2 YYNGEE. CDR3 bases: TGTGCCAGCAGCGTATGGGGTAGGACTTACAATGAGCAGTTCTTC. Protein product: CASSVWGRTYNEQFF. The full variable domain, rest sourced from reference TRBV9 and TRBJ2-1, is DSGVTQTPKHLITATGQRVTLRCSPRSGDLSVYWYQQSLDQGLQFLIQYYNGEERAKGNILERFSAQQFPDLHSELNLSSLELGDSALYFCASSVWGRTYNEQFFGPGTRLTVL.

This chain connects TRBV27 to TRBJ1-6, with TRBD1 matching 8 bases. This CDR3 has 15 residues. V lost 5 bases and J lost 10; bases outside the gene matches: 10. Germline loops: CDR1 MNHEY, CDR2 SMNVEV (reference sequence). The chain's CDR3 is CASSPRGPITSPLHF. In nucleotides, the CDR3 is TGTGCCAGCAGTCCCAGGGGGCCAATAACATCACCCCTCCACTTT.

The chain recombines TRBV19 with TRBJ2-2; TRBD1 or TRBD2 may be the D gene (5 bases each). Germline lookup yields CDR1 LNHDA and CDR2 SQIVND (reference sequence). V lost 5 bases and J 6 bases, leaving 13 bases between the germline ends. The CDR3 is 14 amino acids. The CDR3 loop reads CASSPGPGSGELFF. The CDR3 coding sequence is TGTGCCAGTAGTCCAGGGCCGGGGTCCGGGGAGCTGTTTTTT.

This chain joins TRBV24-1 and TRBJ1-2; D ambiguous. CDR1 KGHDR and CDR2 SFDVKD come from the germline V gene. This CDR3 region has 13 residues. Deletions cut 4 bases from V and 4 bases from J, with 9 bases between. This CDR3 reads CATSEDGIYGYTF. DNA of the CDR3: TGTGCCACCAGTGAGGACGGAATCTATGGCTACACCTTC.

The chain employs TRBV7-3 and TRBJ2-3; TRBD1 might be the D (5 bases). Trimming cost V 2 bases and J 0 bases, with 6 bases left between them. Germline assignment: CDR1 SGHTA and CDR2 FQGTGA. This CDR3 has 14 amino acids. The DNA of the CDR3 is TGTGCCAGCAGCTTAGACAGAAGCACAGATACGCAGTATTTT. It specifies CASSLDRSTDTQYF.

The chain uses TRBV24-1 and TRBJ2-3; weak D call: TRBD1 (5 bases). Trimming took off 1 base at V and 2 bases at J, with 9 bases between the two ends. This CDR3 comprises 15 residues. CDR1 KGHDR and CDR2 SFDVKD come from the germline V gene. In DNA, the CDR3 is TGTGCCACCAGTGATTTTTTGACAGCCACAGATACGCAGTATTTT. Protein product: CATSDFLTATDTQYF.

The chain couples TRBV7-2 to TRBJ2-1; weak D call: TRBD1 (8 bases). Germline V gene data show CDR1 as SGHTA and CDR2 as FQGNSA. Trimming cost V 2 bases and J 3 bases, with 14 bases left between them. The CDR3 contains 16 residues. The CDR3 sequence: CASSLSHRGGYNEQFF. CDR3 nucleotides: TGTGCCAGCAGCTTATCACACAGGGGGGGCTACAATGAGCAGTTCTTC.

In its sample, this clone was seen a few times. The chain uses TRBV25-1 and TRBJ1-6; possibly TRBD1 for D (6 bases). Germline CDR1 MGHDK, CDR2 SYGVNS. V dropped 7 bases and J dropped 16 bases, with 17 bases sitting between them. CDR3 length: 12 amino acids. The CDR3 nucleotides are TGTGCCAGCAAACAGGGCGCCGAGCCTCTCCACTTT. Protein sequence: CASKQGAEPLHF. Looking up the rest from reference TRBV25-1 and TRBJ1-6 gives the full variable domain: EADIYQTPRYLVIGTGKKITLECSQTMGHDKMYWYQQDPGMELHLIHYSYGVNSTEKGDLSSESTVSRIRTEHFPLTLESARPSHTSQYLCASKQGAEPLHFGNGTRLTVT.

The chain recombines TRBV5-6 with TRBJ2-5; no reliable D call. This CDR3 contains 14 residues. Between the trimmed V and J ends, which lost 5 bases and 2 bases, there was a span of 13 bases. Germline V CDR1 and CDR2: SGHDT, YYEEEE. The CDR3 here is CASRGAGRQETQYF. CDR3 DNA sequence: TGTGCCAGCAGAGGCGCAGGACGTCAAGAGACCCAGTACTTC.

The chain's CDR3 is CASKLTGDYGYTF. Here the CDR3 DNA reads TGTGCCAGTAAGCTAACAGGAGACTATGGCTACACCTTC. This sequence joins TRBV19 and TRBJ1-2; D perhaps matches TRBD1 (5 bases). CDR1 is LNHDA, CDR2 SQIVND, per germline (reference sequence). Trimming pared 7 bases from V and 3 bases from J, leaving 12 bases between. The CDR3 has 13 amino acids.